Presented here are 30 T cell receptor beta chains from one specimen sequenced in a study of shared clonotypes between healthy human individuals. Sequencing was performed with immunoSEQ multiplex PCR; in TCRdb, only in-frame clones are kept and a portion is missing. The sample holds 550,000 to 850,000 clones, approximately 74% seen once. Sequencing used memory CD4+ T cells sorted from blood. Subset: CD45RA-negative fraction. The receptor source for this set is a woman in her twenties or thirties in good health.

Ten or more counts support this clone. The chain couples TRBV7-2 to TRBJ2-2; 9 bases line up with TRBD1. The CDR3 contains 16 residues. In germline, CDR1 is SGHTA, CDR2 FQGNSA. J lost 7 bases, V lost 5 bases, and 11 bases had no gene match. The chain's CDR3 is CASSPTLQGAGGELFF. In DNA, the CDR3 is TGTGCCAGCAGCCCCACTCTACAGGGGGCGGGCGGGGAGCTGTTTTTT.

The V and J genes are TRBV2 and TRBJ1-2; tentatively, D is TRBD1 (5 bases). The CDR3 is 13 amino acids. Between the trimmed V and J ends, which lost 6 bases and 6 bases, there was a span of 14 bases. Germline-derived CDR1 and CDR2 are SNHLY and FYNNEI. The CDR3, as DNA: TGTGCCAGCAGCGTCAGGGTTGACGATGGCTACACCTTC. As protein: CASSVRVDDGYTF. The whole variable domain, remainder taken from reference TRBV2 and TRBJ1-2, is EPEVTQTPSHQVTQMGQEVILRCVPISNHLYFYWYRQILGQKVEFLVSFYNNEISEKSEIFDDQFSVERPDGSNFTLKIRSTKLEDSAMYFCASSVRVDDGYTFGSGTRLTVV.

The rearrangement links TRBV29-1 to TRBJ1-1; 8 bases match TRBD1. Looked up from germline, CDR1 is SQVTM and CDR2 is ANQGSEA. With V trimmed by 7 bases and J by 5 bases, 9 bases remained unmatched. The CDR3 spans 13 residues. CDR3 DNA sequence: TGCAGCGGAAAGACAGGGGATTGGACTGAAGCTTTCTTT. This sequence encodes CSGKTGDWTEAFF.

Only a few counts were recorded for this clone. The chain carries TRBV15 and TRBJ1-2; unclear D gene. V lost 0 bases and J lost 6, with 11 bases in between. CDR1 and CDR2 from the germline V gene are LNHNV and YYDKDF (reference sequence). The CDR3 loop spans 14 amino acids. The CDR3 DNA is TGTGCCACCAGCAGAGATCCTACAGTCGATGGCTACACCTTC. Translation: CATSRDPTVDGYTF.

The rearrangement links TRBV7-9 to TRBJ2-7; tentatively, D is TRBD1 (5 bases). The CDR3 length is 16 residues. Germline V lookup: CDR1 SEHNR, CDR2 FQNEAQ (reference sequence). Trimming removed 4 bases from V and 0 bases from J, with 16 bases in between. As DNA, the CDR3 is TGTGCCAGCAGCTCCTCACAGGCCCGGAGCTCCTACGAGCAGTACTTC. Encoded protein: CASSSSQARSSYEQYF.

About this clone: A far larger clone is only one base removed, so a read error is likely. Different DNA sequences within this sample yield the same CDR3. This chain connects TRBV28 to TRBJ2-5, with 11 bases identical to TRBD2. The germline V gene has CDR1 MDHEN and CDR2 SYDVKM. CDR3 size: 15 residues. J lost 2 bases, V lost 2 bases, and 1 base had no gene match. For the CDR3, the DNA is TGTGCCAGCAGTTTAACTAGCGGGGGTCAAGAGACCCAGTACTTC. Translated, it gives CASSLTSGGQETQYF.

This chain links TRBV5-1 with TRBJ1-1; D perhaps matches TRBD1 (5 bases). The CDR3 runs to 16 residues. The V gene's germline CDR1 is SGHRS and CDR2 YFSETQ. V was shortened by 2 bases and J by 4 bases, with 18 bases between the two germline ends. CDR3 nucleotides: TGCGCCAGCAGCTTAGAAGGGACGTCCGCGGGCACTGAAGCTTTCTTT. Translation: CASSLEGTSAGTEAFF.

This chain connects TRBV5-5 to TRBJ2-7; D tentatively fits TRBD1 or TRBD2 (5 bases each). Trimming took 2 bases from V and 5 from J, leaving 11 bases between them. This CDR3 is 13 amino acids long. CDR1 SGHKS and CDR2 YYEKEE come from the germline V gene (reference sequence). The CDR3 coding sequence is TGTGCCAGCAGCTTCCGGGGCTTGGACGAGCAGTACTTC. Residues: CASSFRGLDEQYF.

This sequence joins TRBV27 and TRBJ2-2, with 8 bases matching TRBD1. Per the germline V gene, CDR1 is MNHEY and CDR2 is SMNVEV (reference sequence). The J segment lost 4 bases and the V segment lost 3 bases, leaving 7 bases of the junction unmatched. The CDR3 length is 16 residues. The CDR3 sequence is CASSFGAGGRTGELFF. The CDR3 DNA follows: TGTGCCAGCAGTTTTGGGGCAGGGGGCCGCACCGGGGAGCTGTTTTTT.

This clone has at least ten counts. Other DNA sequences in the same sample also yield this CDR3. This chain uses TRBV5-1 with TRBJ2-1; D uncertain. Germline CDR1 SGHRS, CDR2 YFSETQ. The CDR3 has 14 amino acids. V dropped 0 bases and J dropped 3 bases, with 7 bases sitting between them. The CDR3 reads CASSLEGGYNEQFF. The CDR3 bases are TGCGCCAGCAGCTTGGAGGGCGGCTACAATGAGCAGTTCTTC.

The chain combines TRBV6-5 with TRBJ2-2, with 7 positions matching TRBD1. From germline, CDR1 is MNHEY and CDR2 SVGAGI. Unmatched junction bases numbered 5, after V lost 6 bases and J lost 7 bases. The CDR3 runs 13 residues. The CDR3 region is CASRNRGLGELFF. DNA of the CDR3: TGTGCCAGCAGGAACAGGGGTCTCGGGGAGCTGTTTTTT.

This chain connects TRBV6-1 to TRBJ2-7; 7 bases agree with TRBD2. V shed 7 bases and J 4 bases; nucleotides not matched to a gene: 7. Looked up from germline, CDR1 is MNHNS and CDR2 is SASEGT. This CDR3 comprises 13 residues. The CDR3 DNA is TGTGCCAGCATCCTGCGGGAGTGGTACGAGCAGTACTTC. This encodes CASILREWYEQYF.

V is TRBV6-5 and J is TRBJ1-2; D is ambiguous. Germline CDR1 and CDR2: MNHEY and SVGAGI. This CDR3 comprises 11 residues. V was shortened by 2 bases and J by 8 bases, with 6 bases between the two germline ends. The CDR3 DNA sequence: TGTGCCAGCAGTTACCGGGCAGGCTACACCTTC. Its translation: CASSYRAGYTF.

This clone was observed at least ten times. The J gene is TRBJ2-3, the V gene TRBV18; D uncertain. V was shortened by 3 bases and J by 3 bases, with 16 bases between the two germline ends. This CDR3 spans 16 amino acids. Germline V gene sequence: CDR1 KGHSH, CDR2 LQKENI. The CDR3 region is CASSPGQYGGTDTQYF. The CDR3 region has the DNA TGTGCCAGCTCACCGGGTCAATATGGTGGGACAGATACGCAGTATTTT.

The gene calls are TRBV4-2 and TRBJ2-7, with a possible D match to TRBD1 (6 bases). This CDR3 spans 13 amino acids. Trimming took off 5 bases at V and 2 bases at J, with 10 bases between the two ends. From germline, CDR1 is LGHNA and CDR2 YNFKEQ. CDR3 sequence reads: CASSLGAAYEQYF. CDR3 DNA: TGTGCCAGCAGCTTGGGGGCCGCCTACGAGCAGTACTTC.

V is TRBV25-1 and J is TRBJ2-3; 9 bases are shared with TRBD2. This CDR3 has 15 amino acids. The J segment lost 0 bases and the V segment lost 6 bases, leaving 4 bases of the junction unmatched. CDR1 MGHDK and CDR2 SYGVNS come from the germline V gene. The CDR3 sequence is CASSEREDSTDTQYF. CDR3 sequence (DNA): TGTGCCAGCAGCGAGCGGGAGGATAGCACAGATACGCAGTATTTT.

The chain couples TRBV28 to TRBJ1-1, with D possibly being TRBD1 (5 bases). The germline V gene encodes CDR1 MDHEN and CDR2 SYDVKM. The CDR3 has 12 amino acids. V dropped 5 bases and J dropped 3 bases, with 7 bases sitting between them. CDR3 sequence (DNA): TGTGCCAGCAGTCAGGGAGACACTGAAGCTTTCTTT. It specifies CASSQGDTEAFF.

J is TRBJ2-7 and V is TRBV6-5; no clear D. Looked up from germline, CDR1 is MNHEY and CDR2 is SVGAGI. CDR3 size: 14 residues. Trimming removed 0 bases from V and 3 bases from J, with 9 bases in between. The CDR3 nucleotides read TGTGCCAGCAGTTACTCGTGGCGGCACTACGAGCAGTACTTC. Its protein product is CASSYSWRHYEQYF.

J is TRBJ2-1 and V is TRBV2, with 10 bases aligning to TRBD2. The CDR3 has 14 amino acids. V lost 6 bases, J lost 7 bases, and 6 bases stayed unmatched. Germline CDR1 is SNHLY and CDR2 is FYNNEI. The CDR3 protein is CASSLLAGANEQFF. The CDR3 DNA follows: TGTGCCAGCAGCCTCCTAGCGGGAGCGAATGAGCAGTTCTTC. Complete variable domain (other parts from reference TRBV2 and TRBJ2-1): EPEVTQTPSHQVTQMGQEVILRCVPISNHLYFYWYRQILGQKVEFLVSFYNNEISEKSEIFDDQFSVERPDGSNFTLKIRSTKLEDSAMYFCASSLLAGANEQFFGPGTRLTVL.

This clone was found a few times. The chain employs TRBV7-9 and TRBJ2-2; 9 nucleotides agree with TRBD1. V was pared by 5 bases and J by 6 bases, with 19 bases of the junction left unmatched. The germline V gene has CDR1 SEHNR and CDR2 FQNEAQ (reference sequence). The CDR3 consists of 19 residues. In nucleotides, the CDR3 is TGTGCCAGCAGCCCCCCATATACCGGGACAGGGCTTATACCCGGGGAGCTGTTTTTT. Amino acid sequence: CASSPPYTGTGLIPGELFF.

The chain joins TRBV6-1 to TRBJ1-1; D perhaps matches TRBD1 (5 bases). The germline V and J ends were trimmed by 4 bases and 1 base, with 10 bases remaining between them. Germline V gives CDR1 MNHNS, CDR2 SASEGT. The CDR3 has 14 amino acids. Here the CDR3 DNA reads TGTGCCAGCAGTGTCCGGACAACGAACACTGAAGCTTTCTTT. This gives the protein CASSVRTTNTEAFF.

This clone was seen a few times. The chain employs TRBV1 and TRBJ2-5; TRBD2 is taken as the D call from the table, unchecked against the DNA. TRBV1 is a pseudogene. The CDR3 totals 17 residues. The CDR3 region is CTSSRTGTSGSGETQYF. In DNA form, the CDR3 reads TGCACCAGCAGCCGCACCGGGACTAGCGGGAGCGGAGAGACCCAGTACTTC.

The chain recombines TRBV7-9 with TRBJ1-1; D not resolved. V lost 5 bases and J 0 bases, leaving 10 bases between the germline ends. The CDR3 sequence is 14 residues long. Germline V lookup: CDR1 SEHNR, CDR2 FQNEAQ (reference sequence). The CDR3 loop is CASSAFIVNTEAFF. The DNA of the CDR3 is TGTGCCAGCAGCGCATTCATAGTGAACACTGAAGCTTTCTTT. The variable domain in full, with the rest retrieved from reference TRBV7-9 and TRBJ1-1, is DTGVSQNPRHKITKRGQNVTFRCDPISEHNRLYWYRQTLGQGPEFLTYFQNEAQLEKSRLLSDRFSAERPKGSFSTLEIQRTEQGDSAMYLCASSAFIVNTEAFFGQGTRLTVV.

This clone appeared once. The V gene is TRBV5-6, the J gene TRBJ1-2, with D unclear. This CDR3 has 13 residues. V dropped 1 base and J dropped 6 bases, with 10 bases sitting between them. Germline assignment: CDR1 SGHDT and CDR2 YYEEEE. CDR3 loop: CASSLPLDNGYTF. CDR3 coding DNA: TGTGCCAGCAGCTTGCCTCTGGATAATGGCTACACCTTC.

The chain combines TRBV25-1 with TRBJ2-7, with TRBD1 matching 8 bases. The germline CDR1 and CDR2 sequences are MGHDK and SYGVNS. The J segment lost 0 bases and the V segment lost 5 bases, leaving 12 bases of the junction unmatched. The CDR3 runs 17 residues. This CDR3 reads CASSPETGQESSYEQYF. CDR3 nucleotides: TGTGCCAGCAGTCCAGAAACGGGACAGGAGAGCTCCTACGAGCAGTACTTC.

This clone has only a few counts. The chain has TRBV11-3 and TRBJ1-1; D is possibly TRBD1 (5 bases). CDR1 is SGHNT and CDR2 is YENEEA in the germline V gene. CDR3 length equals 14 residues. The germline V and J ends were trimmed by 4 bases and 4 bases, with 13 bases remaining between them. The CDR3 DNA reads as TGTGCCAGCAGCTCATGGGGGGAGCTCACTGAAGCTTTCTTT. Its protein is CASSSWGELTEAFF.

The gene calls are TRBV21-1 and TRBJ2-7; TRBD2 was called by the table and not checked on the DNA. TRBV21-1 is recorded as a pseudogene. There are 14 residues in the CDR3. The CDR3 loop is CASSKGRAGGEQYF. The CDR3 coding sequence is TGTGCCAGCAGCAAAGGTAGGGCGGGAGGCGAGCAGTACTTC.

This clone was detected once. This sequence joins TRBV6-1 and TRBJ2-2; 7 bases align to TRBD2. Germline lookup yields CDR1 MNHNS and CDR2 SASEGT. Trimming took 8 bases from V and 6 from J; bases not matched to a gene: 3. This CDR3 has 12 residues. The CDR3 DNA sequence: TGTGCCAGCGATACTAGCGCCGGGGAGCTGTTTTTT. This sequence encodes CASDTSAGELFF.

The rearrangement joins TRBV7-9 to TRBJ2-2; 10 bases line up with TRBD1. The CDR3 covers 16 residues. From germline, CDR1 is SEHNR and CDR2 FQNEAQ (reference sequence). The V gene end was trimmed by 1 base and the J gene end by 4 bases; junction bases not matched to a gene: 3. The CDR3 region has the DNA TGTGCCAGCAGCTTAGTTCGGACAGGGGGCACCGGGGAGCTGTTTTTT. Its translation is CASSLVRTGGTGELFF.

The genes are TRBV27 and TRBJ1-4; D is unresolved. The germline V and J ends were trimmed by 7 bases and 4 bases, with 10 bases remaining between them. This CDR3 region has 13 residues. The germline V gene encodes CDR1 MNHEY and CDR2 SMNVEV (reference sequence). The CDR3 reads CASKMTRNEKLFF. CDR3 DNA: TGTGCCAGCAAGATGACTCGTAATGAAAAACTGTTTTTT.